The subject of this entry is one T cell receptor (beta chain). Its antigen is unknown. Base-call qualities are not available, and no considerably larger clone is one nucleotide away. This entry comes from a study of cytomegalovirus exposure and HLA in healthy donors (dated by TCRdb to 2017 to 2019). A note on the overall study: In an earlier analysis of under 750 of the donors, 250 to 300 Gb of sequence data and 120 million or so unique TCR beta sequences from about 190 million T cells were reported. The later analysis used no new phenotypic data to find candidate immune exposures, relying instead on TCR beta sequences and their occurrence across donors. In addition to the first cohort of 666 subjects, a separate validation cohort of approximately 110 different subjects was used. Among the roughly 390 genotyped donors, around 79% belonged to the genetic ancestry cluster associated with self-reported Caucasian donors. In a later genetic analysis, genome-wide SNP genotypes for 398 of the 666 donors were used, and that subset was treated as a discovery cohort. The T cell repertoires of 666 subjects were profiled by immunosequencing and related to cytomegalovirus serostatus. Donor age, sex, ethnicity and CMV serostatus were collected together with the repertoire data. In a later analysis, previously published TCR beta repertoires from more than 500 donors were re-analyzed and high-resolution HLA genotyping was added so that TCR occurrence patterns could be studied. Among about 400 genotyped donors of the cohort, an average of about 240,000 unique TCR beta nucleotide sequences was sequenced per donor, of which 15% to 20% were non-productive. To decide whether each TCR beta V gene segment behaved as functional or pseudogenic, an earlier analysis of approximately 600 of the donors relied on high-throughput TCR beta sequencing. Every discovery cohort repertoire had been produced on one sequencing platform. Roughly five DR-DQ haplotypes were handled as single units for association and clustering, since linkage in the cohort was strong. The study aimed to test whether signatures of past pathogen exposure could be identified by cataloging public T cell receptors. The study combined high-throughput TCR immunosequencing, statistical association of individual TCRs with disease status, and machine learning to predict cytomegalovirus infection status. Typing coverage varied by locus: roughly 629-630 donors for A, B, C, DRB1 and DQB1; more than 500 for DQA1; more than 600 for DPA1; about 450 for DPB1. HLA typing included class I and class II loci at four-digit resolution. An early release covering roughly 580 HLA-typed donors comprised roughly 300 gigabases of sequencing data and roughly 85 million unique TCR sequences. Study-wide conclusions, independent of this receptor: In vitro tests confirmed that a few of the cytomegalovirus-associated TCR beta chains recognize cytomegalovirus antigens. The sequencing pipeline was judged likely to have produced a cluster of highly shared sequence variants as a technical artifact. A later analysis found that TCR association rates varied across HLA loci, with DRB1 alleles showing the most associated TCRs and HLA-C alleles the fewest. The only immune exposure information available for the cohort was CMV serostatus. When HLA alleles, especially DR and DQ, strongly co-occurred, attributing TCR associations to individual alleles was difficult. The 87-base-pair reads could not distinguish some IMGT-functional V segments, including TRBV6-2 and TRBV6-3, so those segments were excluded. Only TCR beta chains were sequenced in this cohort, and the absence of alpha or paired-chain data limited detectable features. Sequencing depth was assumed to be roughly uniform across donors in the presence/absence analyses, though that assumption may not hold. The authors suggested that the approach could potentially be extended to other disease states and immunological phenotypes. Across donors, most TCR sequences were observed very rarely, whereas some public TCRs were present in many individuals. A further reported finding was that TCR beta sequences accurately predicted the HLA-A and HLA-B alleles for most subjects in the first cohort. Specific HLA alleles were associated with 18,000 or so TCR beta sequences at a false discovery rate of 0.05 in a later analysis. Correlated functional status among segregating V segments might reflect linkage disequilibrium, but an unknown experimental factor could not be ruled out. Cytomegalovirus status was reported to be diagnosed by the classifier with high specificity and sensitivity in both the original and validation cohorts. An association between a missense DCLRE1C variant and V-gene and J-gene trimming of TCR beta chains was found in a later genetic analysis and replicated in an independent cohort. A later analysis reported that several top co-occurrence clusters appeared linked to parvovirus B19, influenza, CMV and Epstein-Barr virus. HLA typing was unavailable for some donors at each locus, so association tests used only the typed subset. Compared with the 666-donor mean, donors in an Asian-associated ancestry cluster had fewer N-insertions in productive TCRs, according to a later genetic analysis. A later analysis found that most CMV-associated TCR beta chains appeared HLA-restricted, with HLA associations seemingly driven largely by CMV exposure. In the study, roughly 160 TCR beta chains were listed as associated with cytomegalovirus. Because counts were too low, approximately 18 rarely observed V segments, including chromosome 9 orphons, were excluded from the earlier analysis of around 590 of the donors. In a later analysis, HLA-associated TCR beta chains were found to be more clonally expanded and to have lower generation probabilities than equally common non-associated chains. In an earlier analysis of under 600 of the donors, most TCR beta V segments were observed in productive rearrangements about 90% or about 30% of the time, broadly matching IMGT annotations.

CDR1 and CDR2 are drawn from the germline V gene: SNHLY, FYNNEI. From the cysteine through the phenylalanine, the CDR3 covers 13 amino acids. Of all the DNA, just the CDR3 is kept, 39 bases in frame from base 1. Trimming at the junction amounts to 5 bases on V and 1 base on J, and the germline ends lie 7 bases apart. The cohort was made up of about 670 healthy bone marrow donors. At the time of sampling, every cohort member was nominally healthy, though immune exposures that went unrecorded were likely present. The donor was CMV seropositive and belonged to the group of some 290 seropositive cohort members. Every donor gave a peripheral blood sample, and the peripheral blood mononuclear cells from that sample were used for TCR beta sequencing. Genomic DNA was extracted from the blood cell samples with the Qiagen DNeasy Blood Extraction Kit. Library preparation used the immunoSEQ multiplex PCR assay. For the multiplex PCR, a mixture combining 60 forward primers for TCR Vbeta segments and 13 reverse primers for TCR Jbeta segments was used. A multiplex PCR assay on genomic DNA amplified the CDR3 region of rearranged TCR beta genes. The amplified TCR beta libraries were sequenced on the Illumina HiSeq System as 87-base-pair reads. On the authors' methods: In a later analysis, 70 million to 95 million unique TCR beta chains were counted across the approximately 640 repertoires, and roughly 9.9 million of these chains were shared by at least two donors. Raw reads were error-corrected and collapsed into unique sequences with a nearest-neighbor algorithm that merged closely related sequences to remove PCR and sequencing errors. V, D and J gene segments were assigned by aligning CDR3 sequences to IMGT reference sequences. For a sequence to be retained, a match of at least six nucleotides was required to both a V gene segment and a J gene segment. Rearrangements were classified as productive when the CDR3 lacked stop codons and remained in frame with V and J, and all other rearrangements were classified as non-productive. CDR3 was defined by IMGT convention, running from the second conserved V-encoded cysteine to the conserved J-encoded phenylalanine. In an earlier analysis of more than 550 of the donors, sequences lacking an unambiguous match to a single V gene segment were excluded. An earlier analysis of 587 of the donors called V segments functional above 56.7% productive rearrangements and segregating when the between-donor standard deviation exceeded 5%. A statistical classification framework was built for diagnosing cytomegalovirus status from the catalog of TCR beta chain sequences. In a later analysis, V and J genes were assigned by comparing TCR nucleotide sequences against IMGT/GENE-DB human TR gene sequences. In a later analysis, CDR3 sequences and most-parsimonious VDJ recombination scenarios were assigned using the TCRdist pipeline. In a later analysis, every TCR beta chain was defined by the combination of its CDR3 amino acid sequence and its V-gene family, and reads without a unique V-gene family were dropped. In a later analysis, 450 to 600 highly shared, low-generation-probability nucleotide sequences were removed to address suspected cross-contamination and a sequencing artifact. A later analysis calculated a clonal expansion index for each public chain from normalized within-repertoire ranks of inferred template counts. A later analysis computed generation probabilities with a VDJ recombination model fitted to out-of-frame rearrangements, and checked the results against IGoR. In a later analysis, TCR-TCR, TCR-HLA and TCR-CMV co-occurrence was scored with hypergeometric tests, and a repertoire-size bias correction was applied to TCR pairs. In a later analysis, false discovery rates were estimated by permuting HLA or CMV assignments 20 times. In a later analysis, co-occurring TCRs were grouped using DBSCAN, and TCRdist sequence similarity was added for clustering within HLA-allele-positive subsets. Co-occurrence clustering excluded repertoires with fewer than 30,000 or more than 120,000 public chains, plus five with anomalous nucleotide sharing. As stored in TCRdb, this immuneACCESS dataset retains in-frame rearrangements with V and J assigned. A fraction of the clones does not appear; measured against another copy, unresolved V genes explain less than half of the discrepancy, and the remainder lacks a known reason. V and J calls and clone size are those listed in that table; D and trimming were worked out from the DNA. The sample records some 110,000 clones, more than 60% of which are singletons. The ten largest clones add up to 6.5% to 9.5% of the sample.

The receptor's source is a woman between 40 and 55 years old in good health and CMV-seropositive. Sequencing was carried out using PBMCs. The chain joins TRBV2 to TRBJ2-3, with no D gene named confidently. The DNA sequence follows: TGTGCCAGCAGTACAGATCGCACAGATACGCAGTATTTT. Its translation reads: CASSTDRTDTQYF.